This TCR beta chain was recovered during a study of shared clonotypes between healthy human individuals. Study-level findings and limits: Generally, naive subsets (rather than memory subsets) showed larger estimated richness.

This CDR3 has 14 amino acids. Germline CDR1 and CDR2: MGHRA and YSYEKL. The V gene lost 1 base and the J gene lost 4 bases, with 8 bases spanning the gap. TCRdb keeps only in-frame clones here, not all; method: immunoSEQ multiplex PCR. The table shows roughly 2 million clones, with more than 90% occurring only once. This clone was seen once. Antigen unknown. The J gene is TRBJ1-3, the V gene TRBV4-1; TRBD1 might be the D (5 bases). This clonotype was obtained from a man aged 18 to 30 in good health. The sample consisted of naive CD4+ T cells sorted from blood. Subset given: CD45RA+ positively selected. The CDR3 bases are TGCGCCAGCAGCCAAGGGACATTCGGAAACACCATATATTTT. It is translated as CASSQGTFGNTIYF.